Sequencing of this T cell receptor (beta chain) was carried out in a study of T cells after yellow fever vaccination. MiXCR was run by TCRdb on the 5' RACE reads, yielding one entry per CDR3 protein. Of a few hundred thousand distinct CDR3 sequences in the sample, approximately 7% are singletons; the top ten hold roughly a sixth. V was pared by 0 bases and J by 2 bases, with 7 bases between. Looked up from germline, CDR1 is SGHRS and CDR2 is YFSETQ. This CDR3 contains 14 residues. The table lists this clonotype with a few counts. The genes are TRBV5-1 and TRBJ2-3; D gene ambiguous. The sequences come from PBMCs, collected 45 days after the first yellow fever vaccination. The TCR was taken from a man aged 18 to 30 who received the YFV17D yellow fever vaccine. The CDR3 spells CASSLGALTDTQYF. The CDR3 coding sequence is TGCGCCAGCAGCTTGGGAGCTCTCACAGATACGCAGTATTTT. Full variable domain (remainder filled in from reference TRBV5-1 and TRBJ2-3): KAGVTQTPRYLIKTRGQQVTLSCSPISGHRSVSWYQQTPGQGLQFLFEYFSETQRNKGNFPGRFSGRQFSNSRSEMNVSTLELGDSALYLCASSLGALTDTQYFGPGTRLTVL.